This section outlines one TCR beta chain sequence together with its context. The target antigen is unknown. This entry comes from a study of cytomegalovirus exposure and HLA in healthy donors. 60 Vbeta and 13 Jbeta primers were used in PCR. Profiled with immunoSEQ multiplex PCR; TCRdb holds only in-frame clones, not every one. The table lists 200,000 to 250,000 clones, roughly 80% of them singletons. Study findings and constraints: Roughly uniform depth of sequencing across donors was assumed in presence/absence analyses.

The CDR3 has 15 residues. CDR1 is MGHRA, CDR2 YSYEKL, per germline. This chain links TRBV4-1 with TRBJ2-5; D might be TRBD1 (6 bases). Judging by the DNA end, TRBJ2-7 fits better; the J call may be wrong. Sequencing was done on a sample of PBMCs. This sequence was found in a man younger than 40 in good health and CMV-seronegative. For the CDR3, the DNA is TGCGCCAGCAGCCAAGTATCAGGGGCATCCTACGAGCAGTACTTC. This codes for CASSQVSGASYEQYF.